This T cell receptor (beta chain) was sequenced for a study of blood T cell repertoires in COVID-19. Study-level information: Acute and convalescent COVID-19 samples came from the United States, Italy and Spain. From T cells, B-cell-depleted T cells, or PBMCs came the material, which was cDNA or gDNA.

The V gene's germline CDR1 is LNHDA and CDR2 SQIVND (reference sequence). Deletions cut 1 base from V and 6 bases from J, with 9 bases between. The CDR3 extends over 14 amino acids. How the authors handled the data: Amplifying reference gene primers gave estimates of nucleated cell counts. The repertoire was sequenced with immunoSEQ multiplex PCR; TCRdb's copy has only in-frame clones and lacks some. Clonal size and the V and J genes are those of that table, whereas D and trimming came from the DNA. The sample holds fewer than 400,000 clones, more than 75% seen once. The chain recombines TRBV19 with TRBJ2-2; D may be TRBD1 (5 bases). The sequencing sample was made of peripheral blood. The TCR originated in a human donor in a cohort sampled during active COVID-19. CDR3 DNA: TGTGCCAGTAGTATAGGGGGCGCATCCGGGGAGCTGTTTTTT. Encoded protein: CASSIGGASGELFF.